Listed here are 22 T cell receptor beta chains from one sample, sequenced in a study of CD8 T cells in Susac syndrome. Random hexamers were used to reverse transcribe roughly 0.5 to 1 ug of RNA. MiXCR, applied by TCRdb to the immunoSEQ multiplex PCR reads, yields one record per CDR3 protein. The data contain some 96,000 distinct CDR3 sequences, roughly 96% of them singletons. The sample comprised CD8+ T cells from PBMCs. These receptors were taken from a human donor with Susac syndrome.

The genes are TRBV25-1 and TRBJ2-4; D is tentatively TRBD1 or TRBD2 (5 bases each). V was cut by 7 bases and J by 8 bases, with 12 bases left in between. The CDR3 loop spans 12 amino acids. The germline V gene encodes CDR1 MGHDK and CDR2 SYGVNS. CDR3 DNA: TGTGCCAGCACCGGGACGCGGGACATTCAGTACTTC. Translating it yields CASTGTRDIQYF.

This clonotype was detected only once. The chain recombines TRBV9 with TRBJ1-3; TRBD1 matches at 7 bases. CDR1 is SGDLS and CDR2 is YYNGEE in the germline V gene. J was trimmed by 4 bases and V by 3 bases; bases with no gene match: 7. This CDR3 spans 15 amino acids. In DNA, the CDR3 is TGTGCCAGCAGCGAGATTGGGGGACAGGGAAACACCATATATTTT. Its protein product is CASSEIGGQGNTIYF. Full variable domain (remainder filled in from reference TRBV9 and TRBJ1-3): DSGVTQTPKHLITATGQRVTLRCSPRSGDLSVYWYQQSLDQGLQFLIQYYNGEERAKGNILERFSAQQFPDLHSELNLSSLELGDSALYFCASSEIGGQGNTIYFGEGSWLTVV.

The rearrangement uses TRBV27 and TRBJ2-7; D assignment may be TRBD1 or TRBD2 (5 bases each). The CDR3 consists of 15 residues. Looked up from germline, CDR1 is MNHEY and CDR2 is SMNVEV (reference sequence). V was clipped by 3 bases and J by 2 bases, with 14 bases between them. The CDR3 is CASSFGTGSTYEQYF. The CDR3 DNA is TGTGCCAGCAGTTTCGGGACGGGTTCGACCTACGAGCAGTACTTC.

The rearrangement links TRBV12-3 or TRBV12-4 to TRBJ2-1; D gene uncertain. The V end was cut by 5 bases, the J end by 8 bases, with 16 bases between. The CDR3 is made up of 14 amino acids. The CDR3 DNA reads TGTGCCAGCAGTCTTCCCGGCCGAGAGGATGAGCAGTTCTTC. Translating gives CASSLPGREDEQFF.

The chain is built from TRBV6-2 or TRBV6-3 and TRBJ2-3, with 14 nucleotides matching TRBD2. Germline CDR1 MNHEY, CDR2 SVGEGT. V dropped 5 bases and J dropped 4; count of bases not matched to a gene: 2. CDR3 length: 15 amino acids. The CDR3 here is CASSPTSGGADTQYF. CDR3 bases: TGTGCCAGCAGTCCGACTAGCGGGGGGGCAGATACGCAGTATTTT.

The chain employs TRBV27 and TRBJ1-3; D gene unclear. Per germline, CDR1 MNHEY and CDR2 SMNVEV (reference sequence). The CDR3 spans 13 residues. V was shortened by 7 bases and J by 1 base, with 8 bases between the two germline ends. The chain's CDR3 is CASISFSGNTIYF. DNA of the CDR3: TGTGCCAGCATCTCGTTTTCTGGAAACACCATATATTTT.

The CDR3 nucleotides read TGTGCCAGCAGGGCGGGGGCCCAAGAGACCCAGTACTTC. Amino acids: CASRAGAQETQYF. The chain couples TRBV25-1 to TRBJ2-5, with TRBD2 as a possible D gene (7 bases). Deletions cut 6 bases from V and 1 base from J, with 9 bases between. There are 13 residues in the CDR3. Germline V gives CDR1 MGHDK, CDR2 SYGVNS.

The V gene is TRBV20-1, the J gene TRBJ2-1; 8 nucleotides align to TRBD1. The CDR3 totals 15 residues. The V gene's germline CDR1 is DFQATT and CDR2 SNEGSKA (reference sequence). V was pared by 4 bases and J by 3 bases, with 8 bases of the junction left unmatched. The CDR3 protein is CSATGTGLDYNEQFF. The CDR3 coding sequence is TGCAGTGCTACCGGGACAGGACTGGACTACAATGAGCAGTTCTTC.

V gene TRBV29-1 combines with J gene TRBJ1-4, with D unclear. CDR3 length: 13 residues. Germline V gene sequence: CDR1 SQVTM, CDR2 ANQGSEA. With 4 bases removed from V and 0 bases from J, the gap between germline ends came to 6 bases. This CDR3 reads CSVAPATNEKLFF. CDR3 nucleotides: TGCAGCGTTGCTCCAGCAACTAATGAAAAACTGTTTTTT.

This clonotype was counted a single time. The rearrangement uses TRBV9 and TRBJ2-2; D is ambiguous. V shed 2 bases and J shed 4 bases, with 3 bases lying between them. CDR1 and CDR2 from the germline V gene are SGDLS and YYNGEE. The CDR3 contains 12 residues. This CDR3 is CASSVLTGELFF. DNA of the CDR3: TGTGCCAGCAGCGTCCTCACCGGGGAGCTGTTTTTT.

CDR3 sequence reads: CASSVPGTGVAYNEQFF. The CDR3 region has the DNA TGTGCCAGCAGCGTACCCGGGACAGGGGTGGCCTACAATGAGCAGTTCTTC. The chain combines TRBV9 with TRBJ2-1; 10 positions agree with TRBD1. CDR1 and CDR2 from the germline V gene are SGDLS and YYNGEE. The CDR3 runs 17 residues. The trim removed 1 base at V and 2 bases at J, leaving 6 bases unmatched.

CDR3 sequence: CASSAGGGSGQPQHF. In DNA form, the CDR3 reads TGTGCCAGCAGCGCCGGGGGAGGGTCAGGTCAGCCCCAGCATTTT. The chain employs TRBV9 and TRBJ1-5; TRBD1 is a possible D gene (5 bases). V was cut by 3 bases and J by 6 bases, with 16 bases left in between. This CDR3 is 15 amino acids long. Germline loops: CDR1 SGDLS, CDR2 YYNGEE.

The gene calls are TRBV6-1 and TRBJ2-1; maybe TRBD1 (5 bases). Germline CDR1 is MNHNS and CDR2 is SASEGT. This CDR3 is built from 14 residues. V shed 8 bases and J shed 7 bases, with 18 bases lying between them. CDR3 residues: CASCVQQGGNEQFF. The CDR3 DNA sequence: TGTGCCAGCTGCGTGCAGCAGGGTGGGAATGAGCAGTTCTTC.

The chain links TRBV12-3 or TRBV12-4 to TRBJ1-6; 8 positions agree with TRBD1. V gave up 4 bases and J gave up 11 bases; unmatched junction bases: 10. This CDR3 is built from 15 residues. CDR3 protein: CASSSETGAIAPLHF. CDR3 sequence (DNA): TGTGCCAGCAGTTCCGAGACAGGGGCAATTGCACCCCTCCACTTT.

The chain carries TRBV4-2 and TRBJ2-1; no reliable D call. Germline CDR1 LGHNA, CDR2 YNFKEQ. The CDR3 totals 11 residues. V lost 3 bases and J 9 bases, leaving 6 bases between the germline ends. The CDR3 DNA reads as TGTGCCAGCAGCCACTTGCGTGAGCAGTTCTTC. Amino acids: CASSHLREQFF.

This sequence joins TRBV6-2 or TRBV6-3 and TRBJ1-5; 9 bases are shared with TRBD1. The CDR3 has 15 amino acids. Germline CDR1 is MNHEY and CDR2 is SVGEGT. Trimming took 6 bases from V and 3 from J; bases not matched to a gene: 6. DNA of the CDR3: TGTGCCAGCAGCCTGGACAGGGGAAACAATCAGCCCCAGCATTTT. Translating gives CASSLDRGNNQPQHF.

This CDR3 reads CSVRTGLGETQYF. The CDR3 DNA follows: TGCAGCGTACGGACAGGGCTGGGAGAGACCCAGTACTTC. The chain carries TRBV29-1 and TRBJ2-5, with 8 bases lining up with TRBD1. The germline CDR1 and CDR2 sequences are SQVTM and ANQGSEA. This CDR3 has 13 amino acids. Losses at the gene ends were 6 bases for V and 4 bases for J; bases not matched to a gene: 7.

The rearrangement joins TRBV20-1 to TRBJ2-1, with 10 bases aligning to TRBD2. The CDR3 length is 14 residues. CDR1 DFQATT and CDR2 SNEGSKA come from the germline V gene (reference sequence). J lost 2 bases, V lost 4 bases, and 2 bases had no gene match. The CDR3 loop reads CSAITSGTYNEQFF. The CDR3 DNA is TGCAGTGCTATTACTAGCGGGACCTACAATGAGCAGTTCTTC.

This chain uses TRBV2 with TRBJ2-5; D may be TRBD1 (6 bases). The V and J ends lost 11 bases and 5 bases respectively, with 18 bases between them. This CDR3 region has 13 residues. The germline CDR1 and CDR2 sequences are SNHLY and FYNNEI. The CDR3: CACLGQRLETQYF. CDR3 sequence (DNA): TGTGCCTGCCTGGGACAACGCCTGGAGACCCAGTACTTC.

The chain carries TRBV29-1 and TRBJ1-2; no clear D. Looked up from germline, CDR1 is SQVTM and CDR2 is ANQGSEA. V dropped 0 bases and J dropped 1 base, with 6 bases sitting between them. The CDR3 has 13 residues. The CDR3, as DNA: TGCAGCGTTGAAGATCCTCTTAACTATGGCTACACCTTC. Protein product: CSVEDPLNYGYTF. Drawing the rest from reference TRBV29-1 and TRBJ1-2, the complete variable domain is SAVISQKPSRDICQRGTSLTIQCQVDSQVTMMFWYRQQPGQSLTLIATANQGSEATYESGFVIDKFPISRPNLTFSTLTVSNMSPEDSSIYLCSVEDPLNYGYTFGSGTRLTVV.

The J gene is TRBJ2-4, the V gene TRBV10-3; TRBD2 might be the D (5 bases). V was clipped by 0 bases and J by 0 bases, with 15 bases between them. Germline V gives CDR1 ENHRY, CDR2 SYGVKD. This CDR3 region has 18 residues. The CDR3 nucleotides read TGTGCCATCAGTGAGTCTATTGGCGGGTCCGTAGCCAAAAACATTCAGTACTTC. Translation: CAISESIGGSVAKNIQYF.

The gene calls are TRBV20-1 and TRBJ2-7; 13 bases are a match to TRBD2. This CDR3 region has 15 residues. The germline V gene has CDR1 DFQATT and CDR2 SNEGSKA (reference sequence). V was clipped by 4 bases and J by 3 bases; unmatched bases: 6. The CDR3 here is CSAKGLAGSDYEQYF. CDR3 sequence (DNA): TGCAGTGCTAAGGGACTAGCGGGGTCAGACTACGAGCAGTACTTC.